These 13 T cell receptor beta chains share one sample of origin, sequenced in a study of breast tumors, draining lymph nodes, adjacent tissues. TCRdb redid the calling of the multiplex PCR reads with MiXCR, one entry per CDR3 protein. The sample consists of some 150,000 distinct CDR3 sequences, about 20% of them appearing once. Breast cancer patients provided tissue from their axillary draining lymph nodes. The sample comprised axillary lymph node tissue. Receptors originate from a female donor with breast cancer. Some clones in this sample may be carry-over from other donors' samples.

In its sample, this clonotype was seen many times. V gene TRBV20-1 combines with J gene TRBJ2-3; 10 bases fit TRBD1. In germline, CDR1 is DFQATT, CDR2 SNEGSKA (reference sequence). V gave up 7 bases and J gave up 4 bases; unmatched junction bases: 2. The CDR3 length is 12 residues. The CDR3 sequence is CSVGQGADTQYF. As DNA, the CDR3 is TGCAGTGTCGGACAGGGGGCAGATACGCAGTATTTT.

This clonotype was recorded a few times. The chain combines TRBV6-1 with TRBJ2-2; D unresolved. Germline V gives CDR1 MNHNS, CDR2 SASEGT. There are 12 residues in the CDR3. The V and J ends lost 3 bases and 4 bases respectively, with 3 bases between them. The CDR3 protein is CASSESTGELFF. The CDR3 coding sequence is TGTGCCAGCAGTGAGAGCACCGGGGAGCTGTTTTTT.

At least ten counts were recorded for this clonotype. The rearrangement joins TRBV20-1 to TRBJ2-7, with 7 positions matching TRBD1. CDR3 length equals 16 residues. J lost 0 bases, V lost 6 bases, and 14 bases had no gene match. Germline values: CDR1 DFQATT, CDR2 SNEGSKA (reference sequence). For the CDR3, the DNA is TGCAGTGCCTTGGCCCTCGTACAGGGGCCCTCCTACGAGCAGTACTTC. Encoded protein: CSALALVQGPSYEQYF.

At least ten counts were recorded for this clonotype. V and J are TRBV6-5 and TRBJ2-7; the D is unclear. Germline-derived CDR1 and CDR2 are MNHEY and SVGAGI. The CDR3 consists of 12 residues. Trimming stripped 7 bases from V and 4 bases from J, with 11 bases between. CDR3 nucleotides: TGTGCCAGCAACCAAAGAGGATACGAGCAGTACTTC. Amino acid sequence: CASNQRGYEQYF.

This clonotype showed up many times. The gene calls are TRBV24-1 and TRBJ2-7; tentative D call: TRBD1 (6 bases). V was trimmed by 2 bases and J by 4 bases, leaving 11 bases between them. CDR1 KGHDR and CDR2 SFDVKD come from the germline V gene. There are 14 residues in the CDR3. The CDR3, as DNA: TGTGCCACCAGTGATTCGAGACAGGTTTACGAGCAGTACTTC. Translating gives CATSDSRQVYEQYF.

There are many counts of this clonotype. The chain employs TRBV29-1 and TRBJ2-1, with D tentatively TRBD1 or TRBD2 (5 bases each). Germline V CDR1 and CDR2: SQVTM, ANQGSEA. The CDR3 is 11 amino acids. Trimming removed 6 bases at V and 12 bases at J, with 15 bases between. CDR3: CSVEMGVGQFF. In DNA form, the CDR3 reads TGCAGCGTAGAGATGGGGGTAGGGCAGTTCTTC.

In this sample, this clonotype turned up many times. V gene TRBV3-1 combines with J gene TRBJ2-1, with 9 bases aligning to TRBD2. CDR1 is LGHDT, CDR2 YNNKEL, per germline (reference sequence). With 1 base clipped from V and 7 bases from J, the junction kept 14 bases outside the gene matches. This CDR3 is built from 18 residues. CDR3 bases: TGTGCCAGCAGCCAAGGTGGGTCCGGGACTAGCATTTCTAATGAGCAGTTCTTC. It specifies CASSQGGSGTSISNEQFF.

This sequence joins TRBV19 and TRBJ2-1, with 7 bases aligning to TRBD1. CDR3 length equals 17 residues. Germline-derived CDR1 and CDR2 are LNHDA and SQIVND (reference sequence). Germline trimming cut 7 bases from V and 1 base from J; bases unmatched to any gene: 13. The DNA of the CDR3 is TGTGCCAGTACGAACAGGGGAGATCCGGGGTCCTACAATGAGCAGTTCTTC. This sequence encodes CASTNRGDPGSYNEQFF. Combining the CDR3 with reference TRBV19 and TRBJ2-1 gives the whole variable domain DGGITQSPKYLFRKEGQNVTLSCEQNLNHDAMYWYRQDPGQGLRLIYYSQIVNDFQKGDIAEGYSVSREKKESFPLTVTSAQKNPTAFYLCASTNRGDPGSYNEQFFGPGTRLTVL.

This rearrangement joins TRBV3-1 to TRBJ2-7; the D gene could be TRBD1 or TRBD2 (5 bases each). Germline assignment: CDR1 LGHDT and CDR2 YNNKEL (reference sequence). Trimming removed 1 base at V and 2 bases at J, with 15 bases between. This CDR3 has 16 amino acids. CDR3 nucleotides: TGTGCCAGCAGCCAAGGGCCCGGGGCAGTTACCTACGAGCAGTACTTC. Translation gives CASSQGPGAVTYEQYF.

V usage is TRBV6-1 and J usage is TRBJ2-1; 12 bases are shared with TRBD2. V was clipped by 8 bases and J by 0 bases; unmatched bases: 14. This CDR3 is 19 amino acids long. Per germline, CDR1 MNHNS and CDR2 SASEGT. CDR3 sequence reads: CASHGTSGRGYRSYNEQFF. The CDR3, as DNA: TGTGCCAGCCATGGGACTAGCGGGCGAGGTTATCGCTCCTACAATGAGCAGTTCTTC.

This clonotype was seen at least ten times. The chain carries TRBV5-4 and TRBJ2-3; either TRBD1 or TRBD2 may supply D (5 bases each). The V end was cut by 1 base, the J end by 0 bases, with 9 bases between. This CDR3 contains 15 residues. CDR1 is SGHNT, CDR2 YYREEE, per germline (reference sequence). The CDR3, as DNA: TGTGCCAGCAGCTTGCCGGGGCCTAGCACAGATACGCAGTATTTT. Translating it yields CASSLPGPSTDTQYF.

This clonotype was seen repeatedly, ten times or more. J is TRBJ2-1 and V is TRBV7-3; 10 positions match TRBD2. Germline V CDR1 and CDR2: SGHTA, FQGTGA. CDR3 length equals 19 residues. Losses at the gene ends were 4 bases for V and 6 bases for J; bases not matched to a gene: 18. This chain's CDR3 is CASSSQPLPAGGDPNEQFF. The CDR3 nucleotides are TGTGCCAGCAGCTCACAACCCCTCCCAGCGGGAGGGGATCCCAATGAGCAGTTCTTC.

This clonotype was observed many times. The chain carries TRBV10-3 and TRBJ1-5, with unresolved D. V lost 2 bases to trimming and J lost 5 bases, with 7 bases between them. Germline CDR1 ENHRY, CDR2 SYGVKD. CDR3 length equals 13 residues. This CDR3 reads CAISEISYQPQHF. CDR3 DNA sequence: TGTGCCATCAGTGAGATCTCTTATCAGCCCCAGCATTTT.